This passage covers 4 T cell receptor beta chains from one sample sequenced in a study of cytomegalovirus exposure and HLA in healthy donors. With 60 Vbeta and 13 Jbeta primers, the PCR was carried out. Only in-frame clones appear in the TCRdb table, and some are missing; sequencing was by immunoSEQ multiplex PCR. The table has more than 85,000 clones, 79% seen once. The sample was PBMCs. The receptor source for this set is a female donor in good health and CMV-seropositive.

The chain links TRBV29-1 to TRBJ2-1; no clear D gene. There are 14 residues in the CDR3. Trimming shortened V by 0 bases and J by 8 bases, and 14 bases separated the two germline ends. CDR1 SQVTM and CDR2 ANQGSEA come from the germline V gene. Here the CDR3 reads CSVEDPLRRDEQFF. DNA of the CDR3: TGCAGCGTTGAAGATCCCCTACGACGGGATGAGCAGTTCTTC.

The chain carries TRBV5-1 and TRBJ2-5; the D is unclear. The germline CDR1 and CDR2 sequences are SGHRS and YFSETQ. The V and J ends lost 10 bases and 9 bases respectively, with 13 bases between them. This CDR3 contains 10 residues. CDR3 protein: CADGWQSQYF. DNA for the CDR3: TGCGCCGACGGGTGGCAGTCCCAGTACTTC. The full variable domain, in which reference TRBV5-1 and TRBJ2-5 provide the parts outside the CDR3, is KAGVTQTPRYLIKTRGQQVTLSCSPISGHRSVSWYQQTPGQGLQFLFEYFSETQRNKGNFPGRFSGRQFSNSRSEMNVSTLELGDSALYLCADGWQSQYFGPGTRLLVL.

For this clone: At one boundary the junction diverges from the germline segment, which might be a read error. The V gene is TRBV7-9, the J gene TRBJ1-1; the D gene is possibly TRBD1 (6 bases). Germline values: CDR1 SEHNR, CDR2 FQNEAQ (reference sequence). The CDR3 totals 15 residues. The CDR3 reads CSSILQQGRETEAFF. CDR3 bases: TGTTCCAGCATCCTACAACAGGGCAGGGAGACTGAAGCTTTCTTT.

The chain has TRBV11-2 and TRBJ2-1, with 7 bases aligning to TRBD1. Germline V CDR1 and CDR2: SGHAT, FQNNGV. After removal of 5 bases from V and 0 bases from J, the junction contained 7 bases not matched to a gene. There are 16 residues in the CDR3. The CDR3 sequence: CASSLKAGGSYNEQFF. The CDR3 DNA follows: TGTGCCAGCAGCCTGAAGGCAGGGGGCTCCTACAATGAGCAGTTCTTC.